Described below is a single T cell receptor (beta chain) sequence and its context. Its cognate antigen is unknown. This specimen comes from a study of CD8 T cells in ankylosing spondylitis. General study results and limits: In ankylosing spondylitis blood, a motif of roughly 8 highly homologous TCR beta variants appeared characteristic. Earlier reports found some motif variants in synovial fluid and blood in reactive arthritis. Disease-associated clonotypes exhibited CD8+ identity and were relatively infrequent in peripheral blood.

MiXCR was run by TCRdb on the 5' RACE reads, yielding one entry per CDR3 protein. The sample includes roughly 200,000 distinct CDR3 sequences, about 13% seen only once; the top ten take 15% to 20%. The CDR3 has 16 residues. CDR1 and CDR2 from the germline V gene are SEHNR and FQNEAQ (reference sequence). The trim removed 0 bases at V and 8 bases at J, leaving 10 bases unmatched. The TCR originated in a male donor with ankylosing spondylitis or in good health (not recorded which). Sequenced: blood, either unsorted or a sorted T cell fraction (not recorded which). The genes are TRBV7-9 and TRBJ2-1, with 7 bases fitting TRBD2. The CDR3 loop is CASSLAPGLAVDEQFF. CDR3 bases: TGTGCCAGCAGCTTAGCTCCGGGGCTAGCGGTGGATGAGCAGTTCTTC.